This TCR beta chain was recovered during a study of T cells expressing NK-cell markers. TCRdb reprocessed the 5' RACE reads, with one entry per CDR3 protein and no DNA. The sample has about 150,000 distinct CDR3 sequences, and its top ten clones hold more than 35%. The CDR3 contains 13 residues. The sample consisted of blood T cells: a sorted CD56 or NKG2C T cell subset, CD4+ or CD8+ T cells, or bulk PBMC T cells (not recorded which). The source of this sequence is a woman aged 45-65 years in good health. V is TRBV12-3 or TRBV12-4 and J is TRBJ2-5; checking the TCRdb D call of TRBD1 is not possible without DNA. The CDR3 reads CASSLGQVKTQYF.